This TCR beta chain was retrieved from a study of Tregs in tolerant kidney transplant recipients. As for the study in general: Recipients received nonmyeloablative bone marrow transplants from related graft donors, with transient mixed chimerism.

Germline V CDR1 and CDR2: MNHNS, SASEGT. V shed 3 bases and J shed 2 bases, with 8 bases lying between them. CDR3 length: 14 residues. Sequencing was performed with immunoSEQ multiplex PCR; in TCRdb, only in-frame clones are kept and a portion is missing. The sample is made up of approximately 49,000 clones, and the top ten hold around 0.88% of it. A remark on this clone: Sequencing ends 3 residues short of the CDR3 end; the germline J gene provides the rest. Additional DNA sequences in this sample encode the identical CDR3.

The TCR sequence derives from a human donor who received a combined kidney and bone marrow transplant. This sample comprised CD4+ T cells from blood, obtained before the transplant. This rearrangement joins TRBV6-1 to TRBJ1-5; tentative D call: TRBD1 (6 bases). The DNA read from the CDR3 is TGTGCCAGCAGTGACAGGGGCGGCAATCAGCCC. It specifies CASSDRGGNQP. In full, the CDR3 is CASSDRGGNQPQHF.